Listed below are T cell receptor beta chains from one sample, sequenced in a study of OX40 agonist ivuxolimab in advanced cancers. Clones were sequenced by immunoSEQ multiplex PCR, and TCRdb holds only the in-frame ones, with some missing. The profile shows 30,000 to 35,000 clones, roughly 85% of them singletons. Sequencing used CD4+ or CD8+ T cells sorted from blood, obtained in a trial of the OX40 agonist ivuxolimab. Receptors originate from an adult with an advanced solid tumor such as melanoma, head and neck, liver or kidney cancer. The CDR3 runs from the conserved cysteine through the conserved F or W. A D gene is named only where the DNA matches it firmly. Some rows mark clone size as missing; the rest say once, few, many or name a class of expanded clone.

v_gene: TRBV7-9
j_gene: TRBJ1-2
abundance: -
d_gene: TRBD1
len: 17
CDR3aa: CASSLAGQGPSDYGYTF
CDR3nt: TGTGCCAGCAGCTTAGCCGGACAGGGGCCCTCGGACTATGGCTACACCTTC

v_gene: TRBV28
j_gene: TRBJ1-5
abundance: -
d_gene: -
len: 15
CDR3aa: CAITGGADRNQPQHF
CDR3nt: TGTGCCATCACCGGCGGAGCGGACCGCAATCAGCCCCAGCATTTT

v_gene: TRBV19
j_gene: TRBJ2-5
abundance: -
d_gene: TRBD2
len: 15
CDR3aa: CASSIGSGGGETQYF
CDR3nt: TGTGCCAGTAGTATAGGGAGCGGGGGGGGAGAGACCCAGTACTTC

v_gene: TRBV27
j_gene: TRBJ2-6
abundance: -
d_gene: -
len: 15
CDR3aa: CASSLLWSGANVLTF
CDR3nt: TGTGCCAGCAGTTTATTGTGGTCTGGGGCCAACGTCCTGACTTTC

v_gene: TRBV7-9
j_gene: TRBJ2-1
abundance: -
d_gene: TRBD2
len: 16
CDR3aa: CASSPRTSGEYNEQFF
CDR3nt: TGTGCCAGCAGCCCTAGGACTAGCGGGGAGTACAATGAGCAGTTCTTC

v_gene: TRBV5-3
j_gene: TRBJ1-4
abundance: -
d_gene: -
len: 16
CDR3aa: CARSPQPFQTNEKLFF
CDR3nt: TGTGCCAGAAGCCCTCAGCCCTTTCAAACTAATGAAAAACTGTTTTTT

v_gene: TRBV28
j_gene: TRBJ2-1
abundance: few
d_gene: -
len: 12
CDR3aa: CASSSGGDEQFF
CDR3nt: TGTGCCAGCAGTTCCGGGGGTGATGAGCAGTTCTTC

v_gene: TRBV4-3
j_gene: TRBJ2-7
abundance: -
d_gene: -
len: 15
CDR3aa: CASSQGRGADYEQYF
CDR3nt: TGCGCCAGCAGCCAAGGAAGGGGGGCTGACTACGAGCAGTACTTC

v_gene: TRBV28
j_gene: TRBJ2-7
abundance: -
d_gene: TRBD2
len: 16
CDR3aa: CASSTRTSGILSEQYF
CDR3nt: TGTGCCAGCAGTACCAGGACTAGCGGGATTCTCAGCGAGCAGTACTTC

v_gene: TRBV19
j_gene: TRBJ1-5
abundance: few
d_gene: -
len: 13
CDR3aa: CASSQGANQPQHF
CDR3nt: TGTGCCAGTAGTCAGGGCGCCAATCAGCCCCAGCATTTT

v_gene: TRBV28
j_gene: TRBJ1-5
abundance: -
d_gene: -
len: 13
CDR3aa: CASSRLPGQPQHF
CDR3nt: TGTGCCAGCAGTCGCCTTCCGGGACAGCCCCAGCATTTT

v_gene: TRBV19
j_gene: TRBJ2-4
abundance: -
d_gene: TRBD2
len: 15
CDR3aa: CASSIFGGGQNIQYF
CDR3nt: TGTGCCAGTAGTATTTTCGGCGGGGGACAAAACATTCAGTACTTC